The T cell receptor (beta chain) described here comes from a study of control samples from healthy donors and cancer patients. Germline V gene data show CDR1 as MDHEN and CDR2 as SYDVKM. The CDR3 consists of 14 residues. V was shortened by 3 bases and J by 5 bases, with 11 bases between the two germline ends. This table comes from immunoSEQ multiplex PCR, and its TCRdb copy is limited to in-frame clones, with some not included. The repertoire consists of 100,000 to 150,000 clones, with just under 90% occurring once and the leading ten covering around 10%. The sample comprised blood. The chain is built from TRBV28 and TRBJ1-5, with a tentative D call TRBD1 (5 bases). The receptor was isolated from a man aged 25-45 years in good health. This CDR3 reads CASSLGQLDQPQHF. The CDR3 DNA reads as TGTGCCAGCAGTTTGGGGCAGCTAGATCAGCCCCAGCATTTT. Combining the CDR3 with reference TRBV28 and TRBJ1-5 gives the whole variable domain DVKVTQSSRYLVKRTGEKVFLECVQDMDHENMFWYRQDPGLGLRLIYFSYDVKMKEKGDIPEGYSVSREKKERFSLILESASTNQTSMYLCASSLGQLDQPQHFGDGTRLSIL.